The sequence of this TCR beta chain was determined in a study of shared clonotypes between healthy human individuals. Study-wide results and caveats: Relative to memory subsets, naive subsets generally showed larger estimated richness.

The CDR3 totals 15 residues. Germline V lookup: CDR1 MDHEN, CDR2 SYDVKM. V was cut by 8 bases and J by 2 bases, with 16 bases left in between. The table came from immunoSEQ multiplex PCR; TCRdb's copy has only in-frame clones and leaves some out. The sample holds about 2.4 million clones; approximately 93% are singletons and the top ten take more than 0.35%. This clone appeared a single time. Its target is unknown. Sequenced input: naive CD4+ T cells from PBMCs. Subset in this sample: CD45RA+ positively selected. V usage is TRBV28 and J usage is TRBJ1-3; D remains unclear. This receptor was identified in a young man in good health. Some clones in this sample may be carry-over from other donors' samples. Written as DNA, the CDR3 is TGTGCCAGCGGAGACGTCAAGAGGGCTGGAAACACCATATATTTT. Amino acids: CASGDVKRAGNTIYF.